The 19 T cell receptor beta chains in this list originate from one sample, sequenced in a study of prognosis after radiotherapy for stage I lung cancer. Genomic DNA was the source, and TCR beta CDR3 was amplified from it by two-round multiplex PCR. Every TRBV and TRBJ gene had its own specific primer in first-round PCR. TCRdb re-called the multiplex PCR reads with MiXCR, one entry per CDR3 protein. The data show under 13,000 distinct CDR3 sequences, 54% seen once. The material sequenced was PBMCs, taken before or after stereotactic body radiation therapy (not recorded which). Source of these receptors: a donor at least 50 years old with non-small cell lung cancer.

The CDR3 sequence: CASSSGRASNNYEQYF. CDR3 DNA: TGTGCCAGCAGCTCAGGCCGGGCCTCAAACAACTACGAGCAGTACTTC. This chain connects TRBV7-2 to TRBJ2-7, with D unresolved. The CDR3 totals 16 residues. V dropped 4 bases and J dropped 3 bases, with 19 bases sitting between them. CDR1 is SGHTA, CDR2 FQGNSA, per germline.

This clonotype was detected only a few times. The CDR3 bases are TGTGCCAGTAGCACCGGGACTAGCGGGACCTCGTTCTTC. Translated, it gives CASSTGTSGTSFF. The V call is TRBV19, the J call TRBJ2-1; 13 bases map to TRBD2. Germline values: CDR1 LNHDA, CDR2 SQIVND (reference sequence). The CDR3 sequence is 13 residues long. V dropped 6 bases and J dropped 15; count of bases not matched to a gene: 8. Full variable domain (outside the CDR3, taken from reference TRBV19 and TRBJ2-1): DGGITQSPKYLFRKEGQNVTLSCEQNLNHDAMYWYRQDPGQGLRLIYYSQIVNDFQKGDIAEGYSVSREKKESFPLTVTSAQKNPTAFYLCASSTGTSGTSFFGPGTRLTVL.

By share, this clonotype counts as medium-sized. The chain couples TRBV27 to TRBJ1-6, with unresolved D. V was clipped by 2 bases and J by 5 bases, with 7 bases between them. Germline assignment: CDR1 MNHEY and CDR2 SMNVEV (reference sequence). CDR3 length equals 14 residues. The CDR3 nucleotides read TGTGCCAGCAGTTTAGTCGGGGATAATTCACCCCTCCACTTT. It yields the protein CASSLVGDNSPLHF.

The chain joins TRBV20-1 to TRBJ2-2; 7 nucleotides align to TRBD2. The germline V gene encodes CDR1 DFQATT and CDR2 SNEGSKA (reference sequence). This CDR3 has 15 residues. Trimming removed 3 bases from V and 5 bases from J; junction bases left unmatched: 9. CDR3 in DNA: TGCAGTGCTAGGGAAAGCGGGACGTGGACCGGGGAGCTGTTTTTT. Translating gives CSARESGTWTGELFF.

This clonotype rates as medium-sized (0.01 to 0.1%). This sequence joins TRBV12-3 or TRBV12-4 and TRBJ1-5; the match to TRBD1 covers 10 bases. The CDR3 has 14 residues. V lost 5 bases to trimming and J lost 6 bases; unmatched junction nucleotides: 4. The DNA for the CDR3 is TGTGCCAGCAGTAGACAGGGGGCGGGTCAGCCCCAGCATTTT. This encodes CASSRQGAGQPQHF.

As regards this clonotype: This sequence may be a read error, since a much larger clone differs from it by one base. In DNA form, the CDR3 reads TGTGCCAGAAAAGGAGGAGCCCAAGAGACCCAGTACTTC. This codes for CARKGGAQETQYF. The chain carries TRBV6-1 and TRBJ2-5, with D possibly matching TRBD2 (5 bases). V was trimmed by 9 bases and J by 1 base, leaving 12 bases between them. Germline lookup yields CDR1 MNHNS and CDR2 SASEGT. This CDR3 has 13 residues.

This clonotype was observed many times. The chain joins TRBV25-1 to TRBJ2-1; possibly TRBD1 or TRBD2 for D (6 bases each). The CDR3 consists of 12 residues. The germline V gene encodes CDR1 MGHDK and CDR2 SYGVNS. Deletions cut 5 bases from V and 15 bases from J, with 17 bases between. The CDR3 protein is CASSSWAGQAFF. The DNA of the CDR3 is TGTGCCAGCAGTAGCTGGGCGGGACAAGCGTTCTTC.

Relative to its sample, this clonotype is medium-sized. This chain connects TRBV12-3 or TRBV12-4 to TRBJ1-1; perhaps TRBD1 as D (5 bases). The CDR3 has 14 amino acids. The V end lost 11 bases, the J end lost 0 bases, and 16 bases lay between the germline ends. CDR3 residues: CAAIMGLMNTEAFF. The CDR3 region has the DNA TGTGCCGCCATCATGGGACTAATGAACACTGAAGCTTTCTTT.

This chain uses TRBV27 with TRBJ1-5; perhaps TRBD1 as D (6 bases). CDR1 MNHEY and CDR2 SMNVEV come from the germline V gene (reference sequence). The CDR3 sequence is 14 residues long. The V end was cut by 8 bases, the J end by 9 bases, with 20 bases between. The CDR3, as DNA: TGTGCCAGCTCCGGACAGTCCTTCGAGGGGCCCCAGCATTTT. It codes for CASSGQSFEGPQHF.

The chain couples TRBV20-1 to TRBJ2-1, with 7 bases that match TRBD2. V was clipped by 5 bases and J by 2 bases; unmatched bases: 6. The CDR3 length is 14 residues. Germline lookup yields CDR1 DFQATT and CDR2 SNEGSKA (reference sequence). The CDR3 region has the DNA TGCAGTGCTGAGGGCCTAGCGGCCTACAATGAGCAGTTCTTC. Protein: CSAEGLAAYNEQFF.

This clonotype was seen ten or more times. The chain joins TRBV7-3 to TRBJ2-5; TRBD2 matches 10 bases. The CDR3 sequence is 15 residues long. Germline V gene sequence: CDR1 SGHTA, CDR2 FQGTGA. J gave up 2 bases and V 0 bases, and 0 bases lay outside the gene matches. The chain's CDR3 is CASSLTAGGQETQYF. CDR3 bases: TGTGCCAGCAGCTTAACAGCGGGGGGGCAAGAGACCCAGTACTTC.

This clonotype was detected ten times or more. This CDR3 is CASSPPRRKQETQYF. In DNA form, the CDR3 reads TGTGCCAGCTCACCACCGCGTAGGAAACAAGAGACCCAGTACTTC. The rearrangement links TRBV18 to TRBJ2-5; D is ambiguous. Trimming took 0 bases from V and 2 from J, leaving 10 bases between them. The CDR3 loop spans 15 amino acids. Germline loops: CDR1 KGHSH, CDR2 LQKENI.

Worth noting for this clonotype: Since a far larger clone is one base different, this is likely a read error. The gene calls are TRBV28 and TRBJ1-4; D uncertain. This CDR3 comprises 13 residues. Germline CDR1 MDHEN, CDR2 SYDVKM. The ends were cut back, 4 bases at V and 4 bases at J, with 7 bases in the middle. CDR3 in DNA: TGTGCCAGCAGTTGCGGGGTTAATGAAAAACTGTTTTTT. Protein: CASSCGVNEKLFF. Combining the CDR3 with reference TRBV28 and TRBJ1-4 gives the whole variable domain DVKVTQSSRYLVKRTGEKVFLECVQDMDHENMFWYRQDPGLGLRLIYFSYDVKMKEKGDIPEGYSVSREKKERFSLILESASTNQTSMYLCASSCGVNEKLFFGSGTQLSVL.

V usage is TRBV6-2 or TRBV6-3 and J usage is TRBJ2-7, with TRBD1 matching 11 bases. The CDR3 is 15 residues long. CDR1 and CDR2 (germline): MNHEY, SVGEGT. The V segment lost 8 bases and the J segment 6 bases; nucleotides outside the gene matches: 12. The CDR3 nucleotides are TGTGCCAGCTGTGAACTGGGACAGGGGGTCGGCGAGCAGTACTTC. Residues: CASCELGQGVGEQYF.

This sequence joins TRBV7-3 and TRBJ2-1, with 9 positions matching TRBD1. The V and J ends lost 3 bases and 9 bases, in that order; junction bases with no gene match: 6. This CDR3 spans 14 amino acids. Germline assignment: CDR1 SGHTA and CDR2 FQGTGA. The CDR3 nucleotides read TGTGCCAGCAGCTTGACCGGGACAGGGACTGAGCAGTTCTTC. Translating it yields CASSLTGTGTEQFF.

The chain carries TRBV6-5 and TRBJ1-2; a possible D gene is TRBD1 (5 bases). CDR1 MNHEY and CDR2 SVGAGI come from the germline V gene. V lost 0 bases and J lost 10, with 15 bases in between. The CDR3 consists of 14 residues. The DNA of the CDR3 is TGTGCCAGCAGTTACTCGAAAGGGGTGGACATCTACACCTTC. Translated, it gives CASSYSKGVDIYTF.

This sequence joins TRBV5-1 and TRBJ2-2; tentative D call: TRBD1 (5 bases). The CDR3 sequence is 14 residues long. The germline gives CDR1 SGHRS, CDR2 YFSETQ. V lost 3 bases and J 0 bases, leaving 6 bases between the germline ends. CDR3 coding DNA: TGCGCCAGCAGCTGGGGCCCGAACACCGGGGAGCTGTTTTTT. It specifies CASSWGPNTGELFF.

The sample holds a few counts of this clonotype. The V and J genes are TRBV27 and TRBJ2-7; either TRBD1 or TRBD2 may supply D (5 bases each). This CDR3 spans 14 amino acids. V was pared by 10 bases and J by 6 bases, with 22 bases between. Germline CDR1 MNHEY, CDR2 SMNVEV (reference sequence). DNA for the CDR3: TGTGCCAACAGATCGGACGGGACGGGTAGCGAGCAGTACTTC. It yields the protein CANRSDGTGSEQYF.

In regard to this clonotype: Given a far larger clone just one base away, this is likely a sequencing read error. Here the CDR3 reads CASTRDRSNTEAFF. CDR3 DNA sequence: TGTGCCAGCACTCGGGACAGGTCCAACACTGAAGCTTTCTTT. The genes are TRBV6-2 or TRBV6-3 and TRBJ1-1, with 8 bases fitting TRBD1. V lost 7 bases, J lost 2 bases, and 6 bases stayed unmatched. The length of the CDR3 is 14 residues. Germline CDR1 is MNHEY and CDR2 is SVGEGT.